This T cell receptor (beta chain) was recovered during a study of blood T cell repertoires in COVID-19. Study background: The origin of the acute and convalescent COVID-19 samples was the United States, Italy and Spain. PBMCs, B-cell-depleted T cells, or T cells provided the cDNA or gDNA that made up the material.

Under the authors' procedure: Nucleated cell number was recorded as an estimate derived from reference gene primer amplification. Some clones are missing from TCRdb's copy, which holds only in-frame ones; the method was immunoSEQ multiplex PCR. V, J and clone size reflect that table, while D and trimming were determined from the DNA. The sample includes approximately 280,000 clones, 80% to 90% of them seen just once. This TCR was recovered from a man aged 35 to 55 with acute or convalescent COVID-19. Sample: peripheral blood.

The CDR3 DNA reads as TGTGCCAGCAAGAGGCCAGGGAACATTCAGTACTTC. Amino acid sequence: CASKRPGNIQYF. V is TRBV28 and J is TRBJ2-4, with D maybe TRBD1 (5 bases). From germline, CDR1 is MDHEN and CDR2 SYDVKM. V gave up 7 bases and J gave up 7 bases, with 11 bases separating them. The CDR3 is 12 residues long.